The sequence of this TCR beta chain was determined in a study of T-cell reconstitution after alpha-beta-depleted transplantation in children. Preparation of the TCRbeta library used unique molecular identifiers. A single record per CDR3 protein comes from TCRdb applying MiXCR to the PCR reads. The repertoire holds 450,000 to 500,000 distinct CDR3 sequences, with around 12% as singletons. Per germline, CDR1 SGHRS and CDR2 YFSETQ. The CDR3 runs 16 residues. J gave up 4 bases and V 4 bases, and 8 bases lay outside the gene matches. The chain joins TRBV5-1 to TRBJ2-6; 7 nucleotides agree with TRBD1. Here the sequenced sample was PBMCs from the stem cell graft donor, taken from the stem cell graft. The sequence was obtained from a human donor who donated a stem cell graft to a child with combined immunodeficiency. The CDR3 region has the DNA TGCGCCAGCAGCCCCAATACAGGGGTAGGGGCCAACGTCCTGACTTTC. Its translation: CASSPNTGVGANVLTF.